One sample yielded the 20 T cell receptor beta chains listed below, sequenced in a study of monozygotic twins with inflammatory bowel disease. Each CDR3 protein gets one entry in TCRdb, which reprocessed the 5' RACE reads and gives no DNA. The repertoire table contains 200,000 to 250,000 distinct CDR3 sequences. The material sequenced was blood. The receptors come from a human donor with ulcerative colitis or Crohn's disease, or a healthy co-twin of an affected twin (not recorded which).

The J gene is TRBJ2-3, the V gene TRBV7-7; the TCRdb D gene call, TRBD2, has no DNA to confirm it. The V gene's germline CDR1 is SSHAT and CDR2 FNYEAQ (reference sequence). This CDR3 comprises 16 residues. CDR3 in amino acids: CASSSGTGGGTDTQYF.

The V call is TRBV19, the J call TRBJ2-1; TCRdb picks TRBD2, but there is no DNA to check that call. The CDR3 contains 12 residues. The germline V gene has CDR1 LNHDA and CDR2 SQIVND (reference sequence). The CDR3 sequence: CASTSGAHEQFF.

The V call is TRBV27, the J call TRBJ2-7; with no DNA, the TCRdb D assignment of TRBD1 cannot be verified. The CDR3 consists of 15 residues. Per the germline V gene, CDR1 is MNHEY and CDR2 is SMNVEV (reference sequence). The CDR3 reads CASSRTTATSYEQYF.

This rearrangement joins TRBV29-1 to TRBJ2-2; no DNA is available, so the TRBD1 call from TCRdb remains unchecked. CDR3 length: 13 residues. CDR1 and CDR2 (germline): SQVTM, ANQGSEA. CDR3 loop: CSVVQGDTGELFF.

The chain carries TRBV7-2 and TRBJ2-1; TCRdb's D call of TRBD2 is untestable without DNA. Germline V gene sequence: CDR1 SGHTA, CDR2 FQGNSA. This CDR3 spans 13 amino acids. CDR3 sequence reads: CASSSGGSGAQFF. The variable domain in full, with the rest retrieved from reference TRBV7-2 and TRBJ2-1, is GAGVSQSPSNKVTEKGKDVELRCDPISGHTALYWYRQSLGQGLEFLIYFQGNSAPDKSGLPSDRFSAERTGGSVSTLTIQRTQQEDSAVYLCASSSGGSGAQFFGPGTRLTVL.

The chain recombines TRBV5-1 with TRBJ2-3; there is no DNA to check the TCRdb D call of TRBD1. Germline V lookup: CDR1 SGHRS, CDR2 YFSETQ. The CDR3 sequence is 15 residues long. CDR3 sequence reads: CASSLSTNAGDTQYF.

The gene calls are TRBV6-5 and TRBJ2-7; without DNA, the TCRdb call of TRBD2 cannot be checked. The germline V gene has CDR1 MNHEY and CDR2 SVGAGI. The CDR3 spans 13 residues. The CDR3 here is CASSLVSRGEQYF.

This chain uses TRBV5-1 with TRBJ1-2; TCRdb selects TRBD1, and the lack of DNA leaves this call unchecked. Germline values: CDR1 SGHRS, CDR2 YFSETQ. This CDR3 is built from 15 residues. The CDR3 protein is CASSSDGGKDYGYTF. The full variable domain, in which reference TRBV5-1 and TRBJ1-2 provide the parts outside the CDR3, is KAGVTQTPRYLIKTRGQQVTLSCSPISGHRSVSWYQQTPGQGLQFLFEYFSETQRNKGNFPGRFSGRQFSNSRSEMNVSTLELGDSALYLCASSSDGGKDYGYTFGSGTRLTVV.

The chain uses TRBV5-1 and TRBJ1-1. Germline V gene sequence: CDR1 SGHRS, CDR2 YFSETQ. This CDR3 has 13 residues. CDR3 region: CATSLQDGTEAFF.

This chain connects TRBV3-1 to TRBJ2-3; without DNA, the TCRdb call of TRBD1 cannot be checked. In germline, CDR1 is LGHDT, CDR2 YNNKEL (reference sequence). There are 14 residues in the CDR3. The CDR3 here is CASSPQGATDTQYF.

V and J are TRBV7-9 and TRBJ2-7; TCRdb gives TRBD1 as the D gene, but with no DNA this cannot be confirmed. The CDR3 is 16 amino acids. From germline, CDR1 is SEHNR and CDR2 FQNEAQ (reference sequence). The chain's CDR3 is CASSSRGRVGRGEQYF.

V usage is TRBV5-1 and J usage is TRBJ2-1. The germline V gene encodes CDR1 SGHRS and CDR2 YFSETQ. The CDR3 contains 15 residues. The CDR3: CASSLQRSSYNEQFF.

The chain recombines TRBV10-3 with TRBJ1-1; checking the TCRdb D call of TRBD1 is not possible without DNA. Germline CDR1 and CDR2: ENHRY and SYGVKD. The CDR3 loop spans 13 amino acids. The CDR3 sequence is CAITPGRHTEAFF.

This CDR3 is CASSESLAGVREQYF. This chain joins TRBV27 and TRBJ2-7; as DNA is missing, the TRBD2 call by TCRdb cannot be tested. Germline V lookup: CDR1 MNHEY, CDR2 SMNVEV (reference sequence). The CDR3 loop spans 15 amino acids.

This chain uses TRBV5-1 with TRBJ1-1; the D gene TCRdb calls, TRBD1, cannot be checked with no DNA. The germline CDR1 and CDR2 sequences are SGHRS and YFSETQ. The CDR3 has 13 amino acids. The CDR3 spells CASSRGTATEAFF.

The rearrangement uses TRBV6-5 and TRBJ1-2. CDR3 length: 13 amino acids. Germline CDR1 and CDR2: MNHEY and SVGAGI. CDR3 in amino acids: CASTRQLHYGYTF.

The V call is TRBV24-1, the J call TRBJ2-7. There are 15 residues in the CDR3. Germline-derived CDR1 and CDR2 are KGHDR and SFDVKD. The CDR3 sequence: CATSDATGRNYEQYF.

The V gene is TRBV20-1, the J gene TRBJ2-3; the TCRdb D gene call, TRBD1, has no DNA to confirm it. CDR1 and CDR2 (germline): DFQATT, SNEGSKA (reference sequence). The CDR3 is made up of 15 amino acids. The CDR3 here is CSARDEGRSTDTQYF.

The chain recombines TRBV29-1 with TRBJ1-1; TCRdb calls TRBD1, which cannot be checked without DNA. In germline, CDR1 is SQVTM, CDR2 ANQGSEA. The CDR3 spans 13 residues. CDR3 residues: CSAGQDVNTEAFF.

This chain connects TRBV5-1 to TRBJ2-5; TCRdb lists TRBD2, though no DNA is available to test this call. Germline loops: CDR1 SGHRS, CDR2 YFSETQ. CDR3 length equals 17 residues. The CDR3: CASSLRLAGGCQETQYF. Full variable domain (missing parts from reference TRBV5-1 and TRBJ2-5): KAGVTQTPRYLIKTRGQQVTLSCSPISGHRSVSWYQQTPGQGLQFLFEYFSETQRNKGNFPGRFSGRQFSNSRSEMNVSTLELGDSALYLCASSLRLAGGCQETQYFGPGTRLLVL.